The TCR beta chain described here comes from a study of cytomegalovirus exposure and HLA in healthy donors. Study-wide findings and caveats: CMV serostatus stood as the only immune exposure information on hand. Some segments of the V type, notably TRBV6-2 and TRBV6-3, were excluded as indistinguishable.

The PCR had 60 Vbeta and 13 Jbeta primers. Using immunoSEQ multiplex PCR, the repertoire was profiled, and TCRdb retains in-frame clones only, with some absent. The sample lists 150,000 to 200,000 clones, roughly 88% occurring once. Deletions cut 5 bases from V and 9 bases from J, with 8 bases between. CDR1 is SEHNR and CDR2 is FQNEAQ in the germline V gene (reference sequence). The CDR3 consists of 11 residues. Points on this clone: Its antigen remains unknown.

Sequencing used PBMCs. The V and J genes are TRBV7-9 and TRBJ1-5, with unresolved D. The TCR sequence derives from a young man in good health and CMV-seropositive. This CDR3 is CASSLDGPQHF. DNA of the CDR3: TGTGCCAGCAGCCTAGACGGGCCCCAGCATTTT.